This T cell receptor beta chain was obtained from a study of cytomegalovirus exposure and HLA in healthy donors. The PCR contained 60 Vbeta and 13 Jbeta primers. Methods used by the authors: There were about 80 million unique TCR beta chains by a later count, and approximately 10 million of them were shared. Clones were read by immunoSEQ multiplex PCR, and TCRdb kept only the in-frame ones, dropping some. V and J calls and clone size are copied from that table; D and trimming were computed from the DNA. Of around 110,000 clones listed, approximately 66% were seen once; the top ten hold about 8.3%. As to this clone: Its antigen is as yet unknown.

There are 18 residues in the CDR3. Germline values: CDR1 ENHRY, CDR2 SYGVKD. With 4 bases clipped from V and 0 bases from J, the junction kept 9 bases outside the gene matches. General observations from the study: TCR beta chain V- and J-gene trimming was linked, in a later analysis, to a missense variant in DCLRE1C. In a later analysis, several top co-occurrence clusters appeared linked to parvovirus B19, influenza, CMV and Epstein-Barr virus.

This sequence joins TRBV10-3 and TRBJ2-2; 9 nucleotides match TRBD2. The TCR comes from a woman aged 35 to 49 in good health and CMV-seropositive. The sequenced sample consisted of PBMCs. The CDR3 DNA is TGTGCCATCAGTGTTCGTAGTAGCGGGAGCGCGAACACCGGGGAGCTGTTTTTT. The encoded protein is CAISVRSSGSANTGELFF.